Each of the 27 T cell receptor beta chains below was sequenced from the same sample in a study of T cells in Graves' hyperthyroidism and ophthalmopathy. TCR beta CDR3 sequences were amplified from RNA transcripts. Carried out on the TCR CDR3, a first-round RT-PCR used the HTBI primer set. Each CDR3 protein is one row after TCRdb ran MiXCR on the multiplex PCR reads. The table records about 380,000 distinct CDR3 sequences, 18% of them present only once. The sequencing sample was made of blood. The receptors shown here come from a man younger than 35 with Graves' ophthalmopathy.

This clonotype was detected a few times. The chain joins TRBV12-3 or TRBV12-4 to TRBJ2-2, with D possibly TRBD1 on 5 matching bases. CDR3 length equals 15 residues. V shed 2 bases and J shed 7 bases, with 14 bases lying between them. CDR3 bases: TGTGCCAGCAGTTTACTATGGGGCGTCGGCGGGGAGCTGTTTTTT. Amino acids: CASSLLWGVGGELFF.

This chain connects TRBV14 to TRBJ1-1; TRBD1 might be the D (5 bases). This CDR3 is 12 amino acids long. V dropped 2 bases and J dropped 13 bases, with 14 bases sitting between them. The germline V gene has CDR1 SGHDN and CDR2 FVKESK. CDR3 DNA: TGTGCCAGCAGCCAACAGGGCCTTCGGGTTTTCTTT. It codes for CASSQQGLRVFF.

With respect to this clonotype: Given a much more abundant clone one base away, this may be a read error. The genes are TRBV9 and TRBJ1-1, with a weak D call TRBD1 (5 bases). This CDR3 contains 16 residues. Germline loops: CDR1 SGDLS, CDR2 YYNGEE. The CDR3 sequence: CTSSVRDFTPGTEAFF. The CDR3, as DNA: TGTACCAGCAGCGTTCGGGACTTCACCCCGGGCACTGAAGCTTTCTTT.

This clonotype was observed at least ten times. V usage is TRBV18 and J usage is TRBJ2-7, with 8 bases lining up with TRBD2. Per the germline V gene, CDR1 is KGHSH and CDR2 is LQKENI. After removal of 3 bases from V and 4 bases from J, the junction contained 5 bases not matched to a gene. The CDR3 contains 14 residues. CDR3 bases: TGTGCCAGCTCACCCCCAAGCGGGGGATACGAGCAGTACTTC. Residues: CASSPPSGGYEQYF.

CDR3 coding DNA: TGTGCCAGCTCACCACCCGTAGGGACCTCCAGTGTCGGTGGCTACACCTTC. Residues: CASSPPVGTSSVGGYTF. The rearrangement uses TRBV18 and TRBJ1-2, with D maybe TRBD1 (5 bases). The V end was cut by 0 bases, the J end by 7 bases, with 21 bases between. The CDR3 spans 17 residues. The germline V gene encodes CDR1 KGHSH and CDR2 LQKENI. The whole variable domain, filled in from reference TRBV18 and TRBJ1-2, reads NAGVMQNPRHLVRRRGQEARLRCSPMKGHSHVYWYRQLPEEGLKFMVYLQKENIIDESGMPKERFSAEFPKEGPSILRIQQVVRGDSAAYFCASSPPVGTSSVGGYTFGSGTRLTVV.

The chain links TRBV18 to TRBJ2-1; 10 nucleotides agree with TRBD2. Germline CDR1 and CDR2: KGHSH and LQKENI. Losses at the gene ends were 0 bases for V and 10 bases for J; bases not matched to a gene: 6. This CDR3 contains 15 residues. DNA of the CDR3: TGTGCCAGCTCACCACCGAGCGGGGGGGCCTGGGAGCAGTTCTTC. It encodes CASSPPSGGAWEQFF.

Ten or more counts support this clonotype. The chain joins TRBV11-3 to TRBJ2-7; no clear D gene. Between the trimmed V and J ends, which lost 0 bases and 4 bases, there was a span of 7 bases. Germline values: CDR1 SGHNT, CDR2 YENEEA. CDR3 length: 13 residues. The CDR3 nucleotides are TGTGCCAGCAGCTTAGATCCCGGGTACGAGCAGTACTTC. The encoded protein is CASSLDPGYEQYF.

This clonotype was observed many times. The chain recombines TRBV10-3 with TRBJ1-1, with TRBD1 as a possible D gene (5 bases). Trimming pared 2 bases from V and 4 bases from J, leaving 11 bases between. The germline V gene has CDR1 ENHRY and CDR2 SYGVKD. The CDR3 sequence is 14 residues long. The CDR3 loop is CAISENAQGTEAFF. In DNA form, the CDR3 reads TGTGCCATCAGTGAGAACGCCCAGGGCACTGAAGCTTTCTTT.

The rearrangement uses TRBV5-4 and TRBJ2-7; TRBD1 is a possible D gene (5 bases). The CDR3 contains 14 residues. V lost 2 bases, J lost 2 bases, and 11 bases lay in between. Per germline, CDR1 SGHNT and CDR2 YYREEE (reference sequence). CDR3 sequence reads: CASSLSKGPYEQYF. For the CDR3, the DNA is TGTGCCAGCAGCTTATCGAAGGGGCCCTACGAGCAGTACTTC.

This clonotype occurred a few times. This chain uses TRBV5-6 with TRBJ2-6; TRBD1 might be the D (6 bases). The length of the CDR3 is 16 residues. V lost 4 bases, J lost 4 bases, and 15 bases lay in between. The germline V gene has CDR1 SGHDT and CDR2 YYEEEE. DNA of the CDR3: TGTGCCAGCAGCCTCGTAACAGGGCACGGGGCCAACGTCCTGACTTTC. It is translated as CASSLVTGHGANVLTF.

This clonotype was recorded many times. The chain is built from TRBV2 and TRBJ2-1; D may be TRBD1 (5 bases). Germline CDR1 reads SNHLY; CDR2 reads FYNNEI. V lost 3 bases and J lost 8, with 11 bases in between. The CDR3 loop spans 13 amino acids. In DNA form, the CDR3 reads TGTGCCAGCAGTGAGTGGCAGGGCGATGAGCAGTTCTTC. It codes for CASSEWQGDEQFF.

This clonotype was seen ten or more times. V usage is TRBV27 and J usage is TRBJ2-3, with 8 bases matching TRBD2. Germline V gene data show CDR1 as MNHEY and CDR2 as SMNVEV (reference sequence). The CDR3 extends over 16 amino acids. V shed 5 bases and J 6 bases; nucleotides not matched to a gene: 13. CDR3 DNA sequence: TGTGCCAGCAGTGCAGGGGTGGCGGGGGGTCTCGATACGCAGTATTTT. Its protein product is CASSAGVAGGLDTQYF.

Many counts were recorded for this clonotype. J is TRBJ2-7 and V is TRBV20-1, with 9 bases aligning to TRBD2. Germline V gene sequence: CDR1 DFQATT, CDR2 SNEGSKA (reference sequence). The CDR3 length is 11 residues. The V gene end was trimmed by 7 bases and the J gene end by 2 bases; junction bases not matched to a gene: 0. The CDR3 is CSVAGAYEQYF. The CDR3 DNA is TGCAGTGTAGCGGGAGCCTACGAGCAGTACTTC.

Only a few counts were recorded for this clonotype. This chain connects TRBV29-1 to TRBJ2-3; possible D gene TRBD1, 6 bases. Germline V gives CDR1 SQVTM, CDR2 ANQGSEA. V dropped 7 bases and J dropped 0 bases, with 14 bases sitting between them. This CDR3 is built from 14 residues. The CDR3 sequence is CSAEDSSSTDTQYF. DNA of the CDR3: TGCAGCGCCGAGGACAGCTCTAGCACAGATACGCAGTATTTT.

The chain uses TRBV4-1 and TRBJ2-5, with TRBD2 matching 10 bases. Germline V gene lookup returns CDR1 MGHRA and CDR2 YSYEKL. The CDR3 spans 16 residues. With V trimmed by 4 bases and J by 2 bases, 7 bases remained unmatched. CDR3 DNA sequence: TGCGCCAGCAGCCTCACCCTAGCGGGGGCGCAAGAGACCCAGTACTTC. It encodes CASSLTLAGAQETQYF.

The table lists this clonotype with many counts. The CDR3 sequence: CASSPSGGERNEQFF. The CDR3, as DNA: TGTGCCAGCAGTCCTAGCGGGGGGGAGAGAAATGAGCAGTTCTTC. This chain links TRBV12-3 or TRBV12-4 with TRBJ2-1, with TRBD2 matching 12 bases. V lost 5 bases to trimming and J lost 7 bases; unmatched junction nucleotides: 6. The length of the CDR3 is 15 residues.

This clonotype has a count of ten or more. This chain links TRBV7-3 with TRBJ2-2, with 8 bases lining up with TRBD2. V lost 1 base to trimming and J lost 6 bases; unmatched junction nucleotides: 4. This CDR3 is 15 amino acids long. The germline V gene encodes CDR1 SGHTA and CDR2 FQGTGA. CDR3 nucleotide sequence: TGTGCCAGCAGCTTAAGGGCGGGGGGACCCGGGGAGCTGTTTTTT. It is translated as CASSLRAGGPGELFF.

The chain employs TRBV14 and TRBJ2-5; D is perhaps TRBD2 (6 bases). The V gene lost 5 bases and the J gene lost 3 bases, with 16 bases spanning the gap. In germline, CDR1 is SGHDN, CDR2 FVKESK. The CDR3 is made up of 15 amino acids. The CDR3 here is CASSSAMGGEETQYF. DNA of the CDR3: TGTGCCAGCAGCTCCGCGATGGGCGGGGAAGAGACCCAGTACTTC.

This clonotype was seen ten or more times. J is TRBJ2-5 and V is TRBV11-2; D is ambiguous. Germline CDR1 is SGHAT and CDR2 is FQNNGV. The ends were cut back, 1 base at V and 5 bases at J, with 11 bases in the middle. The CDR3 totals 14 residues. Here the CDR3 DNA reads TGTGCCAGCAGCTTAGGGGGTCCCCAGGAGACCCAGTACTTC. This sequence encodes CASSLGGPQETQYF.

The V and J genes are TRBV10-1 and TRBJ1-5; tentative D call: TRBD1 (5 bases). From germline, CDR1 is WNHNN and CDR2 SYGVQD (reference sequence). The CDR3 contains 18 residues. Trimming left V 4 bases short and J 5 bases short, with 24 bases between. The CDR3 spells CASSGPGPKTSQDQPQHF. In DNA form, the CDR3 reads TGCGCCAGCAGTGGACCGGGACCCAAGACCTCTCAGGATCAGCCCCAGCATTTT.

The DNA of the CDR3 is TGTGCCAGCAGCCAAGAACGGAGCGGGGGGCGGGGTGAGCAGTTCTTC. This gives the protein CASSQERSGGRGEQFF. The chain carries TRBV4-2 and TRBJ2-1, with 9 bases lining up with TRBD2. The CDR3 totals 16 residues. Trimming cost V 0 bases and J 9 bases; bases outside gene matches: 9. Germline V lookup: CDR1 LGHNA, CDR2 YNFKEQ.

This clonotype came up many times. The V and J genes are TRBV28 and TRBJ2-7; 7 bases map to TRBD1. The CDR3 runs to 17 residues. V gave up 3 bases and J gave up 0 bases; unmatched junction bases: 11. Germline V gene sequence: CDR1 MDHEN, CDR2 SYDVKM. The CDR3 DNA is TGTGCCAGCAGTTTTAGTAGAGGACAGGAGCGCTCCTACGAGCAGTACTTC. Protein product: CASSFSRGQERSYEQYF. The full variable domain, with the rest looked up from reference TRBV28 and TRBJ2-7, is DVKVTQSSRYLVKRTGEKVFLECVQDMDHENMFWYRQDPGLGLRLIYFSYDVKMKEKGDIPEGYSVSREKKERFSLILESASTNQTSMYLCASSFSRGQERSYEQYFGPGTRLTVT.

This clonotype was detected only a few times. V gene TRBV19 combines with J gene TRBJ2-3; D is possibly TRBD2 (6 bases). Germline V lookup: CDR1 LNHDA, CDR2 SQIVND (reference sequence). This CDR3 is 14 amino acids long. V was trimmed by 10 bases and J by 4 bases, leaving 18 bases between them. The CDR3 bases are TGTGCCACCACAGCGGGCCGAGAGGCAGATACGCAGTATTTT. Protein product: CATTAGREADTQYF. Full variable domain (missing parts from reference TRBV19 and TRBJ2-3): DGGITQSPKYLFRKEGQNVTLSCEQNLNHDAMYWYRQDPGQGLRLIYYSQIVNDFQKGDIAEGYSVSREKKESFPLTVTSAQKNPTAFYLCATTAGREADTQYFGPGTRLTVL.

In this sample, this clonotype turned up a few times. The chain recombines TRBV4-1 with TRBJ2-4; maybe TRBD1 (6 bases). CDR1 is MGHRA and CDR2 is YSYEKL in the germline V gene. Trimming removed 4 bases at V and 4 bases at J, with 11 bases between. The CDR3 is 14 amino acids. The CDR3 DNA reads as TGCGCCAGCAGCCCAATCGGACAGAAAAACATTCAGTACTTC. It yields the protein CASSPIGQKNIQYF.

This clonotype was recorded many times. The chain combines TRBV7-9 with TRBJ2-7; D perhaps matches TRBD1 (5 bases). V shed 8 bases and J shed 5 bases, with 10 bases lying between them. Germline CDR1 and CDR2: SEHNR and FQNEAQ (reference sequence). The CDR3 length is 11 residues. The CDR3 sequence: CASGRADEQYF. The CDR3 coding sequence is TGTGCCAGCGGCAGGGCAGACGAGCAGTACTTC.

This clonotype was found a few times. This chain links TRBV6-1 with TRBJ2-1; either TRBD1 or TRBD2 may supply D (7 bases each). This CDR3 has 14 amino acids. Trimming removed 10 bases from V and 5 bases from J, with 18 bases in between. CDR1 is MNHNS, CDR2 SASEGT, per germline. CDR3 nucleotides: TGTGCCACATACCACAGGGGAGGGAACAATGAGCAGTTCTTC. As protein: CATYHRGGNNEQFF.

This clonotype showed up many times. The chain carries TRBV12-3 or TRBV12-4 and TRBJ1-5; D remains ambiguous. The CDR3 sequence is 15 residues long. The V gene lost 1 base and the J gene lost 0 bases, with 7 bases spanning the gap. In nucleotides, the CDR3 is TGTGCCAGCAGTTTAGGCCATACTAGCAATCAGCCCCAGCATTTT. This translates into CASSLGHTSNQPQHF.